A single sample gave rise to the 9 T cell receptor beta chains below, sequenced in a study of blood T cell repertoires in COVID-19. Sequencing used immunoSEQ multiplex PCR; TCRdb keeps in-frame clones, though not all of them. Among 150,000 to 200,000 clones listed, approximately 93% were seen once. The sample taken for sequencing was peripheral blood. The receptors stem from a woman in her sixties with COVID-19, enrolled during active disease.

V usage is TRBV5-1 and J usage is TRBJ2-2, with D possibly being TRBD1 (6 bases). Germline V gene sequence: CDR1 SGHRS, CDR2 YFSETQ. This CDR3 has 16 amino acids. V lost 0 bases, J lost 5 bases, and 14 bases lay in between. The CDR3 region is CASSLAGAGETGELFF. The CDR3 DNA reads TGCGCCAGCAGCTTGGCCGGGGCAGGGGAAACCGGGGAGCTGTTTTTT.

The J gene is TRBJ2-1, the V gene TRBV11-2; no firm D call. Germline assignment: CDR1 SGHAT and CDR2 FQNNGV. The V end lost 3 bases, the J end lost 4 bases, and 4 bases lay between the germline ends. The CDR3 covers 12 residues. CDR3 sequence: CASSLQYNEQFF. In DNA, the CDR3 is TGTGCCAGCAGCTTGCAGTACAATGAGCAGTTCTTC.

The chain links TRBV6-2 or TRBV6-3 to TRBJ1-2; D unresolved. Trimming stripped 4 bases from V and 4 bases from J, with 10 bases between. Germline V gives CDR1 MNHEY, CDR2 SVGEGT. The CDR3 runs 13 residues. CDR3 residues: CASSSWPSYGYTF. CDR3 sequence (DNA): TGTGCCAGCAGTTCCTGGCCCTCCTATGGCTACACCTTC.

V usage is TRBV5-4 and J usage is TRBJ2-7, with D possibly TRBD2 on 6 matching bases. The CDR3 contains 15 residues. V lost 4 bases and J 7 bases, leaving 21 bases between the germline ends. Germline CDR1 reads SGHNT; CDR2 reads YYREEE (reference sequence). CDR3 loop: CASSQGGTSLQEQYF. In DNA form, the CDR3 reads TGTGCCAGCAGCCAAGGCGGGACCAGCCTTCAGGAGCAGTACTTC.

This clone was seen only once. The rearrangement links TRBV6-6 to TRBJ1-1, with D maybe TRBD1 (5 bases). The V gene lost 5 bases and the J gene lost 1 base, with 8 bases spanning the gap. This CDR3 comprises 13 residues. CDR1 and CDR2 (germline): MNHNY, SVGAGI (reference sequence). The CDR3 loop is CASSRQGNTEAFF. CDR3 nucleotides: TGTGCCAGCAGTCGCCAGGGGAACACTGAAGCTTTCTTT.

V is TRBV11-2 and J is TRBJ2-6, with 13 bases that match TRBD2. The CDR3 is 18 amino acids. CDR1 and CDR2 from the germline V gene are SGHAT and FQNNGV. The trim removed 3 bases at V and 1 base at J, leaving 3 bases unmatched. The CDR3 nucleotides read TGTGCCAGCAGCTTGACTAGCGGGGGGTCTTCTGGGGCCAACGTCCTGACTTTC. Residues: CASSLTSGGSSGANVLTF. The full variable domain, in which reference TRBV11-2 and TRBJ2-6 provide the parts outside the CDR3, is EAGVAQSPRYKIIEKRQSVAFWCNPISGHATLYWYQQILGQGPKLLIQFQNNGVVDDSQLPKDRFSAERLKGVDSTLKIQPAKLEDSAVYLCASSLTSGGSSGANVLTFGAGSRLTVL.

The chain links TRBV5-6 to TRBJ1-6, with TRBD1 as a possible D gene (6 bases). The germline V gene has CDR1 SGHDT and CDR2 YYEEEE. This CDR3 contains 16 residues. V lost 3 bases to trimming and J lost 9 bases, with 19 bases between them. CDR3 in amino acids: CASSWGHATPTSPLHF. The CDR3 nucleotides are TGTGCCAGCAGCTGGGGACACGCCACCCCGACTTCACCCCTCCACTTT.

The V gene is TRBV4-3, the J gene TRBJ1-2; the match to TRBD1 covers 10 bases. This CDR3 has 16 residues. J gave up 8 bases and V 4 bases, and 13 bases lay outside the gene matches. CDR1 is LGHNA, CDR2 YSLEER, per germline. CDR3 DNA: TGCGCCAGCAGCCCCACCGGGGACAGGGGATTGTGGGGCTACACCTTC. Amino acids: CASSPTGDRGLWGYTF.

This clone occurred once. V usage is TRBV27 and J usage is TRBJ1-5, with 7 bases identical to TRBD1. In germline, CDR1 is MNHEY, CDR2 SMNVEV (reference sequence). V dropped 3 bases and J dropped 4; count of bases not matched to a gene: 3. This CDR3 is 14 amino acids long. The CDR3 bases are TGTGCCAGCAGTTTGACAGGGCATAATCAGCCCCAGCATTTT. Its translation: CASSLTGHNQPQHF.